A selection of T cell receptor beta chains follows, all from one sample in a study of T cells after posttransplantation cyclophosphamide. Repertoires were generated with immunoSEQ multiplex PCR, while TCRdb's copy carries only in-frame clones and drops some. Altogether about 10,000 clones are present, approximately 82% being singletons, with the ten largest covering 15%. This specimen was PBMCs, taken 1,900 to 2,000 days after a stem cell transplant with posttransplant cyclophosphamide. The receptors originated from a female patient aged 40 to 50 who received an allogeneic stem cell transplant from a related donor, was CMV-positive, and had no GVHD. Some T cells may have originated in the graft donor. CDR3s include the opening cysteine and the closing phenylalanine or tryptophan. D genes are given only for firm matches. Clone size is not always given. Where it is, it says once, few, many or a class for expanded clones.

v_gene	d_gene	j_gene	abundance	CDR3nt	CDR3aa
TRBV5-5	TRBD1	TRBJ2-7	-	TGTGCCAGCAGCTTAGGACAGGGGGCACGCGAGCAGTACTTC	CASSLGQGAREQYF
TRBV28	TRBD1	TRBJ1-1	-	TGTGCCAGTTTTCGGACCGGGACAGGTACTGAAGCTTTCTTT	CASFRTGTGTEAFF
TRBV27	-	TRBJ2-7	-	TGTGCCAGCAGTTTATCGATGGACACTGGCGAGCAGTACTTC	CASSLSMDTGEQYF
TRBV7-9	-	TRBJ2-1	few	TGTGCCAGCAGCTTTATGTTCGACAATGAGCAGTTCTTC	CASSFMFDNEQFF
TRBV7-9	-	TRBJ1-2	-	TGTGCCAGCAGCCAGTTCGGAGCATATGGCTACACCTTC	CASSQFGAYGYTF
TRBV6-1	-	TRBJ2-7	-	TGTGCCAGCAGTGAAAAAGGCAGGGGAAAGTACTTC	CASSEKGRGKYF
TRBV2	TRBD1	TRBJ1-1	-	TGTGCCAGCGGGGGGCCAGGGGGAAAGAACACTGAAGCTTTCTTT	CASGGPGGKNTEAFF
TRBV27	-	TRBJ1-2	-	TGTGCCAGCAGTTTAAGAGGTTTGGTGGGCTACACCTTC	CASSLRGLVGYTF
TRBV6-6	-	TRBJ1-2	-	TGTGCCAGCAGCGCAGGGTGGGGCTATGGCTACACCTTC	CASSAGWGYGYTF
TRBV5-5	-	TRBJ1-2	few	TGTGCCAGCAGCGAGGGAAGCTTCTATGGCTACACCTTC	CASSEGSFYGYTF
TRBV15	TRBD2	TRBJ2-2	-	TGTGCCACCAGCAAAGTAGCGGGGGGGCGGGTCGGGGAGCTGTTTTTT	CATSKVAGGRVGELFF
TRBV7-9	TRBD1	TRBJ2-1	-	TGTGCCAGCAGCTCCCCGGGACAGAACAATGAGCAGTTCTTC	CASSSPGQNNEQFF
TRBV7-7	-	TRBJ2-7	-	TGTGCTAGCAGCCAAGGGGGGGGATACGAGCAGTACTTC	CASSQGGGYEQYF
TRBV5-1	-	TRBJ1-1	-	TGCGCCAGCAGCCTCACAGAGAACACTGAAGCTTTCTTT	CASSLTENTEAFF
TRBV7-9	TRBD2	TRBJ2-7	few	TGTGCCAGCACCTTTGGGGAGGGCGAGCAGTACTTC	CASTFGEGEQYF
TRBV4-1	TRBD1	TRBJ2-7	few	TGCGCCAGCAGCCAGTCCTCGGGACAGGGGTACGAGCAGTACTTC	CASSQSSGQGYEQYF
TRBV15	-	TRBJ1-1	-	TGTGCCACCAGGGCTTACGGGGACACTGAAGCTTTCTTT	CATRAYGDTEAFF
TRBV2	TRBD1	TRBJ2-1	once	TGTGCCAGGACGACAGGGCCCTACAATGAGCAGTTCTTC	CARTTGPYNEQFF
TRBV5-6	TRBD1	TRBJ1-1	-	TGTGCCAGCAGTTTTGTTGACAGGGAGGACACTGAAGCTTTCTTT	CASSFVDREDTEAFF
TRBV9	-	TRBJ1-2	-	TGTGCCAGCAGCGTAGGCCGGGGAGAAGCGAATGGCTACACCTTC	CASSVGRGEANGYTF
TRBV19	-	TRBJ2-3	-	TGTGCCAGTAGTATTGGGGCCGACGGAGATACGCAGTATTTT	CASSIGADGDTQYF
TRBV19	-	TRBJ1-3	-	TGTGCCAGCCCAGGGTCCTCTGGAAACACCATATATTTT	CASPGSSGNTIYF
TRBV5-1	TRBD1	TRBJ2-2	-	TGCGCCAGCAGCAGCGGACAGGGGGCTGGCACCGGGGAGCTGTTTTTT	CASSSGQGAGTGELFF
TRBV5-4	TRBD2	TRBJ2-3	-	TGTGCCAGCAGCCGGACGGGGCGACTAGCGGCAGTAGGTAGCACAGATACGCAGTATTTT	CASSRTGRLAAVGSTDTQYF
TRBV5-4	TRBD1	TRBJ2-2	-	TGTGCCAGCAGCTTGAACAGGGGGCGCTCCGGGGAGCTGTTTTTT	CASSLNRGRSGELFF
TRBV6-1	TRBD1	TRBJ1-6	-	TGTGCCAGCAACGACAGGGCGGGTAATTCACCCCTCCACTTT	CASNDRAGNSPLHF
TRBV11-3	TRBD2	TRBJ2-5	-	TGTGCCAGCAGCTTCGGGACTAGCGGGAATCAAGAGACCCAGTACTTC	CASSFGTSGNQETQYF
TRBV28	-	TRBJ1-5	few	TGTGCCAGCAGTTTCGGGCAGGGGAATCAGCCCCAGCATTTT	CASSFGQGNQPQHF
TRBV1	-	TRBJ2-1	-	TGCACCAGCAGCCGAAAGGGAGAGAACGAGCAGTTCTTC	CTSSRKGENEQFF
TRBV27	TRBD2	TRBJ2-7	-	TGTGCCAGCAGTCCCCTAGCGGGGGGGCCAGACGAGCAGTACTTC	CASSPLAGGPDEQYF
TRBV9	TRBD1	TRBJ2-2	-	TGTGCCAGCAGCGTAGGAAGGGCAGGGGGCTACGGGGAGCTGTTTTTT	CASSVGRAGGYGELFF
TRBV6-1	-	TRBJ1-5	-	TGTGCCAGCAGTGGGGGGACATATCAGCCCCAGCATTTT	CASSGGTYQPQHF
TRBV7-9	TRBD1	TRBJ1-3	once	TGTGCCAGCAGCCGACGAGAGACAGGGCAAGACACCATATATTTT	CASSRRETGQDTIYF
TRBV6-1	-	TRBJ2-1	-	TGTGCCAGCAGTGTATCGGGGGGCCAGAATGAGCAGTTCTTC	CASSVSGGQNEQFF
TRBV5-1	TRBD1	TRBJ2-7	-	TGCGCCAGCAGCCCCCAACCCGGGACAGGGATCTACGAGCAGTACTTC	CASSPQPGTGIYEQYF
TRBV5-6	-	TRBJ1-3	-	TGTGCCAGCAGCTTGGTAGGGGCCAGCTCTGGAAACACCATATATTTT	CASSLVGASSGNTIYF
TRBV4-2	TRBD2	TRBJ2-2	-	TGTGCCAGCAGCCAAGATGGAGGACTAGCGGGGGGGAGCCTGTTTTTT	CASSQDGGLAGGSLFF
TRBV7-9	TRBD1	TRBJ1-4	-	TGTGCCAGCAGCTCGGGGACAGGGGGTTCTAATGAAAAACTGTTTTTT	CASSSGTGGSNEKLFF
TRBV27	-	TRBJ2-1	-	TGTGCCTCCCGGGGTCTTTCTGACAATGAGCAGTTCTTC	CASRGLSDNEQFF
TRBV15	-	TRBJ1-5	-	TGTGCCACCAGCAGAGGTGGACTACCGGATAGCAATCAGCCCCAGCATTTT	CATSRGGLPDSNQPQHF
TRBV28	TRBD1	TRBJ1-4	-	TGTGCCAGCGGAACCAGACAGGGCCCCGCAACTAATGAAAAACTGTTTTTT	CASGTRQGPATNEKLFF
TRBV15	-	TRBJ2-1	-	TGTGCCACCAGCAGAGGTGGACAGTACAATGAGCAGTTCTTC	CATSRGGQYNEQFF
TRBV27	-	TRBJ1-2	-	TGTGCCAGCAGTTTATCGATCGGGTACTATGGCTACACCTTC	CASSLSIGYYGYTF
TRBV7-9	TRBD2	TRBJ2-1	-	TGTGCCAGCAGCGCCCCTTTAGCGGGCAATGAGCAGTTCTTC	CASSAPLAGNEQFF
TRBV7-2	-	TRBJ1-5	-	TGTGCCAGCAGCCAAGATTCTGGGGGGTTGGGTCAGCCCCAGCATTTT	CASSQDSGGLGQPQHF
TRBV7-2	-	TRBJ2-2	once	TGTGCCAGCAGCCTCGAGAGCCTAGCGACGGGGGAGCTGTTTTTT	CASSLESLATGELFF
TRBV5-1	-	TRBJ2-3	-	TGCGCCAGCAGCTTGTCGGTTTCTAGCACAGATACGCAGTATTTT	CASSLSVSSTDTQYF
TRBV5-1	-	TRBJ2-1	-	TGCGCCAGCAGCTCCAGCCGGAGCCAGTACAATGAGCAGTTCTTC	CASSSSRSQYNEQFF
TRBV6-5	-	TRBJ2-5	-	TGTGCCAGCAGTTACGTGGCAGGCCAGTCGGAGACCCAGTACTTC	CASSYVAGQSETQYF
TRBV6-5	TRBD1	TRBJ1-2	few	TGTGCCAGCAGTTTACAGCCCCCTTGGACAGGGGATGGCTACACCTTC	CASSLQPPWTGDGYTF
TRBV28	TRBD1	TRBJ1-3	-	TGTGCCAGCAGGGGACAGATCTCTGGAAACACCATATATTTT	CASRGQISGNTIYF
TRBV4-2	-	TRBJ1-5	-	TGTGCCAGCAGCCAAGATCGGGGACAGCCCCAGCATTTT	CASSQDRGQPQHF
TRBV7-9	TRBD2	TRBJ2-1	-	TGTGCCAGCAGCTTAACCCTTGGACTAGCGGGGAATGAGCAGTTCTTC	CASSLTLGLAGNEQFF
TRBV18	-	TRBJ2-5	-	TGTGCCAGCTCTCCAACCCAGGGTGTCGGGCGAAGGGAGACCCAGTACTTC	CASSPTQGVGRRETQYF
TRBV5-4	-	TRBJ1-2	-	TGTGCCAGCAGCAATGGCGGCGGGGCGAGCTATGGCTACACCTTC	CASSNGGGASYGYTF
TRBV6-6	-	TRBJ1-1	-	TGTGCCAGCAGTTACTCCACCGAGGGCTTTTCTGAAGCTTTCTTT	CASSYSTEGFSEAFF
TRBV6-1	-	TRBJ2-7	-	TGTGCCAGCAGAGATTCGGCAGGGTCTAAGCAGTACTTC	CASRDSAGSKQYF